Presented here are 13 T cell receptor beta chains from one specimen sequenced in a study of shared clonotypes between healthy human individuals (TCRdb year 2020). Libraries were built with the immunoSEQ multiplex PCR assay. In TCRdb, the immuneACCESS table is reduced to in-frame sequences with V and J assigned. These tables do not hold every clone; where another copy was compared, an unresolved V gene accounts for under half, and the others remain unexplained. Counted in this sample were 800,000 to 1,200,000 clones; about 80% of them appeared once. Around 0.47% of the sample rests with the top ten. Specimen: memory CD4+ T cells from PBMCs. The cell subset or site label on this specimen signifies: CD45RA-negative fraction. These receptor sequences come from a man between 18 and 35 years old in good health. Some clones in this sample may be carry-over from other donors' samples.

This clone showed up just a few times. Other DNA sequences in this specimen translate into the identical CDR3. The chain employs TRBV28 and TRBJ2-2, with D unresolved. This CDR3 is built from 12 residues. CDR1 and CDR2 (germline): MDHEN, SYDVKM. Trimming shortened V by 7 bases and J by 4 bases, and 7 bases separated the two germline ends. The CDR3 DNA follows: TGTGCCAGCAAAACACTCACCGGGGAGCTGTTTTTT. This encodes CASKTLTGELFF.

The chain joins TRBV7-6 to TRBJ1-1, with a tentative D call TRBD1 (5 bases). Germline CDR1 SGHVS, CDR2 FNYEAQ. This CDR3 spans 15 amino acids. Trimming stripped 7 bases from V and 4 bases from J, with 19 bases between. This CDR3 is CASTPQTAGGTEAFF. The CDR3 nucleotides are TGTGCCAGCACCCCACAGACAGCCGGTGGCACTGAAGCTTTCTTT.

This chain uses TRBV6-1 with TRBJ2-3; 14 bases match TRBD2. The CDR3 is 15 amino acids. The junction had 4 bases not matched to a gene; V was cut back by 7 bases and J by 4 bases. CDR1 MNHNS and CDR2 SASEGT come from the germline V gene. The CDR3 protein is CASNGLAGGADTQYF. CDR3 bases: TGTGCCAGCAACGGACTAGCGGGAGGTGCAGATACGCAGTATTTT.

J is TRBJ2-1 and V is TRBV28; D may be TRBD2 (6 bases). Germline assignment: CDR1 MDHEN and CDR2 SYDVKM. V lost 5 bases and J lost 1, with 15 bases in between. CDR3 length: 16 residues. The CDR3: CASSTEGLWSYNEQFF. The CDR3 DNA sequence: TGTGCCAGCAGTACGGAGGGGTTATGGTCCTACAATGAGCAGTTCTTC. Full variable domain (rest looked up from reference TRBV28 and TRBJ2-1): DVKVTQSSRYLVKRTGEKVFLECVQDMDHENMFWYRQDPGLGLRLIYFSYDVKMKEKGDIPEGYSVSREKKERFSLILESASTNQTSMYLCASSTEGLWSYNEQFFGPGTRLTVL.

This clone was observed once. The chain employs TRBV10-1 and TRBJ1-5; D gene unclear. V dropped 3 bases and J dropped 11 bases, with 5 bases sitting between them. The CDR3 has 10 residues. Germline V gives CDR1 WNHNN, CDR2 SYGVQD (reference sequence). The CDR3 reads CASSDVSQHF. The CDR3 DNA sequence: TGCGCCAGCAGTGATGTGTCCCAGCATTTT.

This rearrangement joins TRBV9 to TRBJ2-7; 7 positions agree with TRBD2. Germline CDR1 SGDLS, CDR2 YYNGEE. This CDR3 comprises 14 residues. J was trimmed by 2 bases and V by 3 bases; bases with no gene match: 5. DNA of the CDR3: TGTGCCAGCAGCGAGACTAGCAGCCCCTACGAGCAGTACTTC. The encoded protein is CASSETSSPYEQYF. Variable domain in full (rest from reference TRBV9 and TRBJ2-7): DSGVTQTPKHLITATGQRVTLRCSPRSGDLSVYWYQQSLDQGLQFLIQYYNGEERAKGNILERFSAQQFPDLHSELNLSSLELGDSALYFCASSETSSPYEQYFGPGTRLTVT.

The J gene is TRBJ1-3, the V gene TRBV18; the match to TRBD1 covers 11 bases. CDR1 and CDR2 from the germline V gene are KGHSH and LQKENI. The CDR3 covers 15 residues. V dropped 6 bases and J dropped 4; count of bases not matched to a gene: 5. The CDR3 loop reads CASSQGQGAGNTIYF. In DNA form, the CDR3 reads TGTGCCAGCTCGCAAGGACAGGGGGCCGGAAACACCATATATTTT. The whole variable domain, remainder taken from reference TRBV18 and TRBJ1-3, is NAGVMQNPRHLVRRRGQEARLRCSPMKGHSHVYWYRQLPEEGLKFMVYLQKENIIDESGMPKERFSAEFPKEGPSILRIQQVVRGDSAAYFCASSQGQGAGNTIYFGEGSWLTVV.

The rearrangement links TRBV18 to TRBJ2-1, with D maybe TRBD2 (5 bases). CDR1 and CDR2 from the germline V gene are KGHSH and LQKENI. The V end lost 4 bases, the J end lost 0 bases, and 10 bases lay between the germline ends. CDR3 length: 15 amino acids. The CDR3 spells CASSLLGSSYNEQFF. DNA of the CDR3: TGTGCCAGCTCACTTTTAGGGAGCTCCTACAATGAGCAGTTCTTC.

As DNA, the CDR3 is TGCGCCAGCAGGGGACTAGCGGGAGCGAACAATGAGCAGTTCTTC. It yields the protein CASRGLAGANNEQFF. The chain employs TRBV5-1 and TRBJ2-1; 14 bases map to TRBD2. The CDR3 covers 15 residues. Germline lookup yields CDR1 SGHRS and CDR2 YFSETQ. Trimming removed 5 bases from V and 5 bases from J; junction bases left unmatched: 3.

A note on this clone: The same CDR3 also results from other DNA sequences found in this sample. The CDR3 DNA follows: TGTGCCAGCAGCCCCCCGGGGGACACTGAAGCTTTCTTT. Amino acids: CASSPPGDTEAFF. V and J are TRBV7-3 and TRBJ1-1; D may be TRBD1 (5 bases). The germline V and J ends were trimmed by 5 bases and 3 bases, with 10 bases remaining between them. The CDR3 length is 13 residues. Per the germline V gene, CDR1 is SGHTA and CDR2 is FQGTGA.

About this clone itself: This may arise from a read error, as a much more abundant clone is one base away. Other nucleotide sequences from this sample produce the same CDR3. The V call is TRBV2, the J call TRBJ2-5, with unresolved D. V was cut by 3 bases and J by 2 bases, with 4 bases left in between. The CDR3 is made up of 12 amino acids. Germline lookup yields CDR1 SNHLY and CDR2 FYNNEI. Written as DNA, the CDR3 is TGTGCCAGCAGTGACAGTCAAGAGACCCAGTACTTC. The encoded protein is CASSDSQETQYF.

The chain recombines TRBV21-1 with TRBJ2-1; the DNA was not compared with TRBD2, the D call given in the table. TRBV21-1 is a recognized pseudogene. The CDR3 extends over 21 amino acids. The CDR3 nucleotides are TGTGCCAGCAGTCCACTTCACCGGACTAGCGGGAGGGCTAGGTCCTACAATGAGCAGTTCTTC. Residues: CASSPLHRTSGRARSYNEQFF.

CDR3 sequence reads: CASSLGRQGTITDTQYF. CDR3 DNA: TGCGCCAGCAGCTTGGGACGGCAGGGCACGATCACAGATACGCAGTATTTT. The chain has TRBV5-1 and TRBJ2-3; a possible D gene is TRBD1 (5 bases). Germline values: CDR1 SGHRS, CDR2 YFSETQ. The CDR3 is made up of 17 amino acids. Trimming removed 0 bases at V and 2 bases at J, with 16 bases between.